Presented here are 26 T cell receptor beta chains from one specimen sequenced in a study of cytomegalovirus exposure and HLA in healthy donors (dated by TCRdb to the late 2010s). The receptor library was made with the immunoSEQ multiplex PCR assay. For the multiplex PCR, a mixture combining 60 forward primers for TCR Vbeta segments and 13 reverse primers for TCR Jbeta segments was used. TCRdb limited this immuneACCESS table to in-frame rearrangements with V and J called. A share of clones is missing; checked studies link under half to unresolved V genes, and the rest is unexplained. In this sample's table one finds about 140,000 clones. The ten largest clones capture roughly 2% of the sample. Sequenced material: PBMCs. These receptors came from a woman aged 18-29 years in good health and CMV-seronegative.

V gene TRBV19 combines with J gene TRBJ1-4; 8 nucleotides agree with TRBD1. Germline lookup yields CDR1 LNHDA and CDR2 SQIVND (reference sequence). The CDR3 loop spans 13 amino acids. The trim removed 6 bases at V and 7 bases at J, leaving 4 bases unmatched. CDR3 nucleotide sequence: TGTGCCAGTAGCGACAGGGGAGGTGAAAAACTGTTTTTT. Protein product: CASSDRGGEKLFF.

The CDR3 region is CASSQESPRTSYTGELFF. CDR3 bases: TGCGCCAGCAGCCAAGAATCCCCCCGGACTAGCTATACCGGGGAGCTGTTTTTT. The J gene is TRBJ2-2, the V gene TRBV4-1; 8 positions match TRBD2. Germline V gives CDR1 MGHRA, CDR2 YSYEKL. This CDR3 region has 18 residues. The junction had 11 bases not matched to a gene; V was cut back by 0 bases and J by 5 bases.

The chain has TRBV5-1 and TRBJ2-5; TRBD1 is a possible D gene (5 bases). This CDR3 has 14 residues. The germline CDR1 and CDR2 sequences are SGHRS and YFSETQ. Trimming took 2 bases from V and 5 from J, leaving 13 bases between them. CDR3 DNA: TGCGCCAGCAGCTTAGGCAGGGAAGGGGAGACCCAGTACTTC. Amino acids: CASSLGREGETQYF.

The chain has TRBV7-2 and TRBJ1-2; 8 bases match TRBD1. The CDR3 totals 16 residues. Germline CDR1 and CDR2: SGHTA and FQGNSA. The junction had 7 bases not matched to a gene; V was cut back by 3 bases and J by 1 base. CDR3 sequence reads: CASSFQGTGYNYGYTF. The CDR3, as DNA: TGTGCCAGCAGCTTCCAAGGGACAGGTTATAACTATGGCTACACCTTC.

The V call is TRBV6-5, the J call TRBJ1-1; D remains unclear. The CDR3 loop spans 13 amino acids. Germline V gene lookup returns CDR1 MNHEY and CDR2 SVGAGI. Trimming stripped 4 bases from V and 1 base from J, with 7 bases between. The DNA for the CDR3 is TGTGCCAGCAGTTCCTACCGGAACACTGAAGCTTTCTTT. Its protein product is CASSSYRNTEAFF.

The chain links TRBV5-1 to TRBJ2-7, with TRBD1 matching over 8 bases. J lost 5 bases, V lost 0 bases, and 7 bases had no gene match. Germline CDR1 and CDR2: SGHRS and YFSETQ. This CDR3 comprises 15 residues. CDR3 loop: CASSLEGAGGDEQYF. The DNA of the CDR3 is TGCGCCAGCAGCTTGGAGGGGGCAGGGGGCGACGAGCAGTACTTC. Complete variable domain (other parts from reference TRBV5-1 and TRBJ2-7): KAGVTQTPRYLIKTRGQQVTLSCSPISGHRSVSWYQQTPGQGLQFLFEYFSETQRNKGNFPGRFSGRQFSNSRSEMNVSTLELGDSALYLCASSLEGAGGDEQYFGPGTRLTVT.

This sequence joins TRBV18 and TRBJ2-7, with 9 bases matching TRBD1. Per the germline V gene, CDR1 is KGHSH and CDR2 is LQKENI. The CDR3 consists of 15 residues. After removal of 0 bases from V and 3 bases from J, the junction contained 3 bases not matched to a gene. The CDR3 spells CASSPPGQGSYEQYF. The CDR3 coding sequence is TGTGCCAGCTCACCACCGGGACAGGGTAGCTACGAGCAGTACTTC.

With respect to this clone: The same CDR3 can be traced to other DNA sequences in this sample. The chain recombines TRBV27 with TRBJ2-3; TRBD1 matches 7 bases. This CDR3 region has 13 residues. Germline CDR1 is MNHEY and CDR2 is SMNVEV (reference sequence). V shed 6 bases and J 1 base; nucleotides not matched to a gene: 1. CDR3 sequence: CASRGTGTDTQYF. The CDR3 bases are TGTGCCAGCAGAGGGACAGGCACAGATACGCAGTATTTT.

V is TRBV7-7 and J is TRBJ2-5, with 8 positions matching TRBD1. Germline CDR1 SSHAT, CDR2 FNYEAQ (reference sequence). CDR3 length equals 13 residues. The J segment lost 3 bases and the V segment lost 5 bases, leaving 2 bases of the junction unmatched. The CDR3: CASSKDREETQYF. The CDR3 DNA follows: TGTGCCAGCAGCAAGGACAGGGAAGAGACCCAGTACTTC.

This chain connects TRBV10-3 to TRBJ1-1, with 7 bases aligning to TRBD1. V lost 10 bases and J lost 4; bases outside the gene matches: 9. CDR3 length: 13 residues. The V gene's germline CDR1 is ENHRY and CDR2 SYGVKD. The CDR3 protein is CATETGTGTEAFF. CDR3 coding DNA: TGTGCCACAGAGACAGGGACGGGCACTGAAGCTTTCTTT.

In nucleotides, the CDR3 is TGTGCCAGCAGCTTAGTGCCATCCAGCGGGAGAAATGAGCAGTTCTTC. It encodes CASSLVPSSGRNEQFF. The chain carries TRBV11-2 and TRBJ2-1; 8 bases are shared with TRBD2. Looked up from germline, CDR1 is SGHAT and CDR2 is FQNNGV. V was clipped by 1 base and J by 7 bases; unmatched bases: 9. The CDR3 runs 16 residues.

This chain uses TRBV29-1 with TRBJ2-1; 7 nucleotides match TRBD1. CDR1 and CDR2 (germline): SQVTM, ANQGSEA. The trim removed 5 bases at V and 4 bases at J, leaving 5 bases unmatched. The CDR3 totals 13 residues. The CDR3 here is CSVRQGPYNEQFF. DNA for the CDR3: TGCAGCGTTAGACAGGGACCTTACAATGAGCAGTTCTTC.

This chain connects TRBV6-1 to TRBJ1-2, with 7 bases aligning to TRBD1. Germline CDR1 reads MNHNS; CDR2 reads SASEGT. V trimming: 4 bases; J trimming: 3 bases; junction bases outside the gene matches: 5. This CDR3 contains 14 residues. The CDR3 loop reads CASSGRDSYYGYTF. For the CDR3, the DNA is TGTGCCAGCAGTGGCAGGGACAGCTACTATGGCTACACCTTC.

The genes are TRBV10-2 and TRBJ2-3; 13 nucleotides match TRBD2. Trimming cost V 4 bases and J 6 bases; bases outside gene matches: 4. The CDR3 runs to 15 residues. Germline values: CDR1 WSHSY, CDR2 SAAADI. The CDR3 region is CASSVTSGRVDTQYF. CDR3 DNA sequence: TGCGCCAGCAGTGTTACTAGCGGGAGGGTGGATACGCAGTATTTT.

The chain couples TRBV11-3 to TRBJ2-1; unclear D gene. The CDR3 contains 14 residues. Germline CDR1 and CDR2: SGHNT and YENEEA. Trimming took off 4 bases at V and 0 bases at J, with 7 bases between the two ends. The CDR3 nucleotides are TGTGCCAGCAGCTCGGCTAGCTCCTACAATGAGCAGTTCTTC. Encoded protein: CASSSASSYNEQFF.

The chain joins TRBV7-2 to TRBJ2-7; D might be TRBD2 (5 bases). Trimming shortened V by 5 bases and J by 6 bases, and 17 bases separated the two germline ends. CDR3 length: 14 residues. CDR1 is SGHTA, CDR2 FQGNSA, per germline. The CDR3 region has the DNA TGTGCCAGCAGCCCCTGGGAGTTTCGGGGCGAGCAGTACTTC. Its protein is CASSPWEFRGEQYF.

This rearrangement joins TRBV6-1 to TRBJ2-5, with TRBD2 as a possible D gene (5 bases). Germline V gives CDR1 MNHNS, CDR2 SASEGT. The ends were cut back, 8 bases at V and 7 bases at J, with 17 bases in the middle. The CDR3 covers 13 residues. Here the CDR3 DNA reads TGTGCCAGCCAAACCCCGGAGGTAGGGACCCAGTACTTC. Its protein is CASQTPEVGTQYF.

The chain carries TRBV5-6 and TRBJ1-2, with 7 bases matching TRBD1. Germline V gene data show CDR1 as SGHDT and CDR2 as YYEEEE. The CDR3 consists of 15 residues. V shed 4 bases and J 4 bases; nucleotides not matched to a gene: 10. CDR3: CASSPLEGGAYGYTF. CDR3 nucleotides: TGTGCCAGCAGCCCGTTAGAAGGGGGCGCCTATGGCTACACCTTC.

V and J are TRBV7-9 and TRBJ1-4, with 10 bases matching TRBD1. Germline values: CDR1 SEHNR, CDR2 FQNEAQ (reference sequence). This CDR3 spans 14 amino acids. J gave up 8 bases and V 6 bases, and 6 bases lay outside the gene matches. CDR3 in DNA: TGTGCCAGCAGTCGGGGACAGGGGTACGAAAAACTGTTTTTT. This sequence encodes CASSRGQGYEKLFF.

J is TRBJ1-2 and V is TRBV27, with 9 bases fitting TRBD1. V shed 0 bases and J 3 bases; nucleotides not matched to a gene: 2. CDR3 length: 15 residues. The germline CDR1 and CDR2 sequences are MNHEY and SMNVEV (reference sequence). DNA of the CDR3: TGTGCCAGCAGTTTATCGACAGGGGGGCACTATGGCTACACCTTC. The encoded protein is CASSLSTGGHYGYTF.

The chain uses TRBV25-1 and TRBJ2-7; D ambiguous. The CDR3 spans 13 residues. The germline CDR1 and CDR2 sequences are MGHDK and SYGVNS. V lost 1 base and J lost 0, with 4 bases in between. The CDR3: CASSESPSYEQYF. In DNA form, the CDR3 reads TGTGCCAGCAGTGAATCTCCCTCCTACGAGCAGTACTTC.

The chain couples TRBV6-5 to TRBJ2-1, with 7 bases aligning to TRBD1. From germline, CDR1 is MNHEY and CDR2 SVGAGI. This CDR3 has 13 amino acids. V lost 6 bases and J lost 6; bases outside the gene matches: 5. The CDR3 sequence: CASRLGQFNEQFF. Written as DNA, the CDR3 is TGTGCCAGCAGATTGGGACAGTTCAATGAGCAGTTCTTC.

The CDR3 loop is CASSGAYGGAFF. CDR3 nucleotides: TGTGCCAGTAGTGGAGCGTACGGGGGAGCTTTCTTT. This chain links TRBV19 with TRBJ1-1, with D maybe TRBD1 (5 bases). V dropped 5 bases and J dropped 10 bases, with 14 bases sitting between them. This CDR3 is built from 12 residues. Per the germline V gene, CDR1 is LNHDA and CDR2 is SQIVND (reference sequence).

DNA of the CDR3: TGCGCCAGCAGTTTCGCTAGCGGGAGGTCCGGGGAGCTGTTTTTT. As protein: CASSFASGRSGELFF. V is TRBV10-2 and J is TRBJ2-2; 11 bases are a match to TRBD2. The CDR3 is 15 amino acids. The germline V gene encodes CDR1 WSHSY and CDR2 SAAADI. The junction had 5 bases not matched to a gene; V was cut back by 5 bases and J by 6 bases.

The J gene is TRBJ2-1, the V gene TRBV10-3, with 10 bases matching TRBD2. The V gene's germline CDR1 is ENHRY and CDR2 SYGVKD. Losses at the gene ends were 8 bases for V and 2 bases for J; bases not matched to a gene: 6. The CDR3 totals 15 residues. DNA for the CDR3: TGTGCCATCGGCTATCTAGCGGGGGCCTACAATGAGCAGTTCTTC. It yields the protein CAIGYLAGAYNEQFF.

The chain couples TRBV9 to TRBJ1-1; D not resolved. Trimming pared 2 bases from V and 0 bases from J, leaving 11 bases between. The CDR3 length is 15 residues. Germline-derived CDR1 and CDR2 are SGDLS and YYNGEE. The DNA of the CDR3 is TGTGCCAGCAGCGTGAGAGGAACGGTGAACACTGAAGCTTTCTTT. It specifies CASSVRGTVNTEAFF. Variable domain in full (rest from reference TRBV9 and TRBJ1-1): DSGVTQTPKHLITATGQRVTLRCSPRSGDLSVYWYQQSLDQGLQFLIQYYNGEERAKGNILERFSAQQFPDLHSELNLSSLELGDSALYFCASSVRGTVNTEAFFGQGTRLTVV.